The next 9 T cell receptor beta chains were all read from a single sample in a study of metastatic and nonmetastatic thyroid tumors. Before thyroid surgery, none of the patients had received any treatment. TCRdb redid the clone calls on the PCR reads using MiXCR. The sample yields roughly 33,000 clones, roughly a sixth seen once. Sequencing input: blood. These receptor sequences come from a male donor with papillary thyroid cancer or a benign thyroid nodule (not recorded which). Some clones in this sample may be carry-over from other donors' samples.

This clone showed up just a few times. The chain has TRBV2 and TRBJ2-1, with 7 bases aligning to TRBD2. Germline V gives CDR1 SNHLY, CDR2 FYNNEI. The CDR3 extends over 14 amino acids. V lost 4 bases to trimming and J lost 8 bases; unmatched junction nucleotides: 8. In DNA form, the CDR3 reads TGTGCCAGCAGTGGGACTAGGCCGGGGGATGAGCAGTTCTTC. Amino acids: CASSGTRPGDEQFF.

This clone was observed at least ten times. This chain joins TRBV11-2 and TRBJ1-2; maybe TRBD1 (5 bases). Trimming took 2 bases from V and 7 from J, leaving 14 bases between them. Germline values: CDR1 SGHAT, CDR2 FQNNGV. The CDR3 extends over 14 amino acids. CDR3 in DNA: TGTGCCAGCAGCTTATTCGGGGGGACGGGTGGCTACACCTTC. Translated, it gives CASSLFGGTGGYTF.

This clone was counted ten times or more. V gene TRBV20-1 combines with J gene TRBJ1-1; D gene unclear. The CDR3 runs 12 residues. Germline-derived CDR1 and CDR2 are DFQATT and SNEGSKA (reference sequence). The V end was cut by 4 bases, the J end by 4 bases, with 10 bases between. CDR3 region: CSATKTITEAFF. The CDR3 DNA reads as TGCAGTGCTACCAAGACTATCACTGAAGCTTTCTTT.

This clone was seen many times. This sequence joins TRBV19 and TRBJ2-1; 7 nucleotides agree with TRBD1. The CDR3 length is 15 residues. J lost 2 bases, V lost 7 bases, and 8 bases had no gene match. Per germline, CDR1 LNHDA and CDR2 SQIVND (reference sequence). The CDR3 coding sequence is TGTGCCAGTAAACTGTTACAGGGGCCCTACAATGAGCAGTTCTTC. It translates to CASKLLQGPYNEQFF. Combining the CDR3 with reference TRBV19 and TRBJ2-1 gives the whole variable domain DGGITQSPKYLFRKEGQNVTLSCEQNLNHDAMYWYRQDPGQGLRLIYYSQIVNDFQKGDIAEGYSVSREKKESFPLTVTSAQKNPTAFYLCASKLLQGPYNEQFFGPGTRLTVL.

This chain uses TRBV11-2 with TRBJ2-1; TRBD2 matches 7 bases. Germline assignment: CDR1 SGHAT and CDR2 FQNNGV. After removal of 1 base from V and 3 bases from J, the junction contained 3 bases not matched to a gene. The CDR3 contains 15 residues. DNA for the CDR3: TGTGCCAGCAGCTTAGGGGGGAGGGACTACAATGAGCAGTTCTTC. Protein sequence: CASSLGGRDYNEQFF.

This clone has at least ten counts. V is TRBV11-2 and J is TRBJ2-2; TRBD1 might be the D (5 bases). Germline V gene data show CDR1 as SGHAT and CDR2 as FQNNGV. V was trimmed by 2 bases and J by 6 bases, leaving 16 bases between them. This CDR3 spans 16 amino acids. This CDR3 is CASSLLQGGSSGELFF. CDR3 nucleotides: TGTGCCAGCAGCTTACTTCAGGGTGGATCGTCCGGGGAGCTGTTTTTT. The complete variable domain, with remaining parts taken from reference TRBV11-2 and TRBJ2-2, reads EAGVAQSPRYKIIEKRQSVAFWCNPISGHATLYWYQQILGQGPKLLIQFQNNGVVDDSQLPKDRFSAERLKGVDSTLKIQPAKLEDSAVYLCASSLLQGGSSGELFFGEGSRLTVL.

This clone has only one observation. A read error may produce the germline difference seen at one junction end. V is TRBV9 and J is TRBJ2-1; 8 bases match TRBD1. The V gene's germline CDR1 is SGDLS and CDR2 YYNGEE. The CDR3 is made up of 15 amino acids. The CDR3, as DNA: TGTGCCAGCAGTGGGTACAGGGGGGCCTACAATGATCAGTTCTTC. This gives the protein CASSGYRGAYNDQFF.

The J gene is TRBJ1-2, the V gene TRBV20-1; the D is unclear. The CDR3 runs 15 residues. Germline V lookup: CDR1 DFQATT, CDR2 SNEGSKA (reference sequence). Trimming shortened V by 8 bases and J by 6 bases, and 25 bases separated the two germline ends. CDR3 bases: TGCAGTCCACCCACACCCCGGAACTCAGGCCATGGCTACACCTTC. Its translation: CSPPTPRNSGHGYTF.

On this clone: A read error may explain this, as a much larger clone is one base away. The chain employs TRBV14 and TRBJ2-7; TRBD2 matches 10 bases. The CDR3 covers 17 residues. Germline V gene data show CDR1 as SGHDN and CDR2 as FVKESK. The CDR3 region has the DNA TGTGCCAGCAGCCAAAGAGCAGGACTAGCGGCAACCTACGATCAGTACTTC. Residues: CASSQRAGLAATYDQYF.